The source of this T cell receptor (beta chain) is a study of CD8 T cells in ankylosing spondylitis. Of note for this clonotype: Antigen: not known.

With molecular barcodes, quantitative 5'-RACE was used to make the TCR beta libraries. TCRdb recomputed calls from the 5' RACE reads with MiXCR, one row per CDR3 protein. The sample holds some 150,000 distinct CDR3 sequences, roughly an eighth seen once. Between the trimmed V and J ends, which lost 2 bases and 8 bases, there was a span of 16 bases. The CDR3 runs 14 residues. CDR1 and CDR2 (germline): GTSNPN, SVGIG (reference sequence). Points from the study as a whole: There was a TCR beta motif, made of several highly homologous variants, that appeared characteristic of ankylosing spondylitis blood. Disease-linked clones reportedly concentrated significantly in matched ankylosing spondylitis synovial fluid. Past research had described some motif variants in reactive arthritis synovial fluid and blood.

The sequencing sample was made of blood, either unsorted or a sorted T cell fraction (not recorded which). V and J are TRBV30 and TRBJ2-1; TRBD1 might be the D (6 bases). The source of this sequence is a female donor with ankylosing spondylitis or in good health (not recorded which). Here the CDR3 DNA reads TGTGCCTGGAGTCCCATCCAGGGGATAGATGAGCAGTTCTTC. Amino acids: CAWSPIQGIDEQFF. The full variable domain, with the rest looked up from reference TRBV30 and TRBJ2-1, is SQTIHQWPATLVQPVGSPLSLECTVEGTSNPNLYWYRQAAGRGLQLLFYSVGIGQISSEVPQNLSASRPQDRQFILSSKKLLLSDSGFYLCAWSPIQGIDEQFFGPGTRLTVL.